This T cell receptor beta chain was identified in a study of blood T cell repertoires in COVID-19. Looking at the study overall: COVID-19 samples from acute and convalescent phases originated in the United States, Italy and Spain.

In the source study's methods: Reference gene primer amplification yielded estimated nucleated cell counts. The table came from immunoSEQ multiplex PCR; TCRdb's copy has only in-frame clones and leaves some out. V and J calls and clone size come straight from that table; D and trimming were deduced from the DNA. Of around 290,000 clones listed, roughly nine tenths are singletons. V was clipped by 0 bases and J by 4 bases; unmatched bases: 5. Germline-derived CDR1 and CDR2 are SGHNT and YYREEE (reference sequence). This CDR3 contains 16 residues. Enrollment of patients from Seattle took place during active infection, with longitudinal follow-up.

Specimen: peripheral blood. The V call is TRBV5-4, the J call TRBJ2-4; 9 bases are shared with TRBD2. The origin of this receptor is a woman aged 25-40 years with COVID-19, enrolled during active disease. The CDR3 spells CASSLGSGRQKNIQYF. In DNA form, the CDR3 reads TGTGCCAGCAGCTTGGGTAGCGGGAGACAGAAAAACATTCAGTACTTC. Filled out from reference TRBV5-4 and TRBJ2-4, the complete variable domain reads ETGVTQSPTHLIKTRGQQVTLRCSSQSGHNTVSWYQQALGQGPQFIFQYYREEENGRGNFPPRFSGLQFPNYSSELNVNALELDDSALYLCASSLGSGRQKNIQYFGAGTRLSVL.